This T cell receptor beta chain was recovered during a study of T cell responses to AZD1222 COVID-19 vaccine. Findings of the study overall: Clonal diversity was possibly underestimated, and the donors were mostly white British, with more females. After the peak T cell response, and only then, were repertoires sampled. Dominant CD4 TCR responses targeted spike regions 160-218 and 743-854.

To note about this clone: What it binds is not known.

Generated by immunoSEQ multiplex PCR, the TCRdb table keeps only in-frame clones and is missing some. The table records around 120,000 clones, 88% of them present only once. The CDR3 is made up of 13 amino acids. Germline lookup yields CDR1 ENHRY and CDR2 SYGVKD. V was clipped by 7 bases and J by 7 bases; unmatched bases: 2. The material was peripheral blood, obtained on day 0 of MenACWY control vaccination. The source of this sequence is an adult in good health. This chain uses TRBV10-3 with TRBJ2-1, with TRBD2 identical over 12 bases. The CDR3 sequence is CAIKGLAGNEQFF. CDR3 in DNA: TGTGCCATCAAAGGACTAGCGGGAAATGAGCAGTTCTTC.